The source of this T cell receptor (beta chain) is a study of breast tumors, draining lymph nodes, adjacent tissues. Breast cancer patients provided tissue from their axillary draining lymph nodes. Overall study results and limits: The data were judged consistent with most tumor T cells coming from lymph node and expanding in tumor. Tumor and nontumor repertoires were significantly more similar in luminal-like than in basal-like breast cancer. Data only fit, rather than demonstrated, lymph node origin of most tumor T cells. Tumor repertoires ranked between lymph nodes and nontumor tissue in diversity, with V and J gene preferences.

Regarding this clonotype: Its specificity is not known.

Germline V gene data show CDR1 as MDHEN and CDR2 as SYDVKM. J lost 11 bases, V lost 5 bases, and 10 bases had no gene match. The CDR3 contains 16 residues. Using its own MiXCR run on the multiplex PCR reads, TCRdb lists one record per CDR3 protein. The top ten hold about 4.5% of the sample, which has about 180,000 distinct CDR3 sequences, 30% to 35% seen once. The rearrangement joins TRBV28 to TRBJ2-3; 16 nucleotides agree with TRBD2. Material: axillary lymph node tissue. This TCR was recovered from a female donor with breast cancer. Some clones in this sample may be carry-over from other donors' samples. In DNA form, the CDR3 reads TGTGCCAGCAGTCCAGGGACTAGCGGGAGGGTAAATGAGCAGTATTTT. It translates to CASSPGTSGRVNEQYF.